Listed below are T cell receptor beta chains from one sample, sequenced in a study of cytomegalovirus exposure and HLA in healthy donors. The table came from immunoSEQ multiplex PCR; TCRdb's copy has only in-frame clones and leaves some out. The profile shows just over 150,000 clones, about 65% of them singletons. Sequencing was carried out using PBMCs. The receptors were sampled from a man between 35 and 55 years old in good health and CMV-seropositive. The CDR3 runs from the conserved cysteine through the conserved F or W. The D gene is left open where the match is weak. Size is omitted from some rows. Given values are once, few, many or a class for expanded clones.

d_gene: TRBD2
j_gene: TRBJ2-5
v_gene: TRBV7-2
abundance: once
CDR3nt: TGTGCCAGCAGCTCCCAACTAGCGGGGGTGATAGAGACCCAGTACTTC
CDR3aa: CASSSQLAGVIETQYF

d_gene: TRBD1
j_gene: TRBJ2-7
v_gene: TRBV10-3
abundance: -
CDR3nt: TGTGCCATCAGTGAGTTCCGGACAGGCCACTACGAGCAGTACTTC
CDR3aa: CAISEFRTGHYEQYF

d_gene: -
j_gene: TRBJ2-3
v_gene: TRBV25-1
abundance: once
CDR3nt: TGTGCCAGCAGTCCTTTTATAAGCCCGCGGGGCACAGATACGCAGTATTTT
CDR3aa: CASSPFISPRGTDTQYF

d_gene: TRBD2
j_gene: TRBJ2-7
v_gene: TRBV11-2
abundance: few
CDR3nt: TGTGCCAGCAGCGCCTTGTCCGGGGGGGAGCAGTACTTC
CDR3aa: CASSALSGGEQYF

d_gene: -
j_gene: TRBJ2-6
v_gene: TRBV5-5
abundance: -
CDR3nt: TGTGCCAGCAGCTTGGCAGGGGTTGGGGCCAACGTCCTGACTTTC
CDR3aa: CASSLAGVGANVLTF

d_gene: -
j_gene: TRBJ1-1
v_gene: TRBV18
abundance: few
CDR3nt: TGTGCCAGCTCACGGGAGCAGATGAACACTGAAGCTTTCTTT
CDR3aa: CASSREQMNTEAFF

d_gene: -
j_gene: TRBJ2-7
v_gene: TRBV6-1
abundance: few
CDR3nt: TGTGCCAGCAGTGAAGCGCGGGGGCAGGACGAGCAGTACTTC
CDR3aa: CASSEARGQDEQYF

d_gene: -
j_gene: TRBJ1-2
v_gene: TRBV4-1
abundance: -
CDR3nt: TGCGCCAGCAGCCAAGGACATTCCCCCGACACCTTC
CDR3aa: CASSQGHSPDTF

d_gene: TRBD2
j_gene: TRBJ2-5
v_gene: TRBV11-2
abundance: -
CDR3nt: TGTGCCAGCAGCTTAGCGAGGGTAGCGGGGGTGGAGACCCAGTACTTC
CDR3aa: CASSLARVAGVETQYF

d_gene: -
j_gene: TRBJ2-7
v_gene: TRBV7-6
abundance: few
CDR3nt: TGTGCCAGCAGCTCTTCCCCCGACAGCTCCTACGAGCAGTACTTC
CDR3aa: CASSSSPDSSYEQYF

d_gene: TRBD1
j_gene: TRBJ2-7
v_gene: TRBV18
abundance: -
CDR3nt: TGTGCCAGCTCACCGGGGGGGACAGGGGCCTCCGGGCAGTACTTC
CDR3aa: CASSPGGTGASGQYF